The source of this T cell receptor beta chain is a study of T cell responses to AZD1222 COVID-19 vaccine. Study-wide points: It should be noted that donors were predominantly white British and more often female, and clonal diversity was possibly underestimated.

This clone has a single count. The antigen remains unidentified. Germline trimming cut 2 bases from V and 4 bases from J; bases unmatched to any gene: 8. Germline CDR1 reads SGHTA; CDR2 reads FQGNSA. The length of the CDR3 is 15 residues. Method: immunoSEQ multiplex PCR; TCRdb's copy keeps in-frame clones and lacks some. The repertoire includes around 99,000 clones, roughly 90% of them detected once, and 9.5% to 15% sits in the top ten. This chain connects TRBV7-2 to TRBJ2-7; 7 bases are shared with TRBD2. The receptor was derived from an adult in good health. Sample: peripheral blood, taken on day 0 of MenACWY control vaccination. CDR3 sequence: CASSLSGGGGYEQYF. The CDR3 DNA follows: TGTGCCAGCAGCTTATCGGGAGGAGGAGGTTACGAGCAGTACTTC.